This TCR beta chain was recovered during a study of cytomegalovirus exposure and HLA in healthy donors (dated by TCRdb to about 2017). Broadly, across the study: In an earlier analysis of fewer than 750 of the donors, around 300 Gb of sequence data and 90 million to 130 million unique TCR beta sequences from about 179 million T cells were reported. Approximately 310 gigabases of sequencing data and roughly 90 million unique TCR sequences were included in an early release covering roughly 600 HLA-typed donors. The genetic ancestry cluster associated with self-reported Caucasian donors included about 84% of the approximately 410 genotyped donors. The study was designed to test whether signatures of past pathogen exposure could be identified by cataloging public T cell receptors. The study profiled the T cell repertoires of hundreds of subjects by immunosequencing and related them to cytomegalovirus serostatus. Besides the first cohort of 666 subjects, a separate validation cohort made up of around 120 different subjects was used. To predict cytomegalovirus infection status, the study brought together high-throughput TCR immunosequencing, statistical association of individual TCRs with disease status, and machine learning. To study patterns of TCR occurrence, a later analysis re-analyzed previously published TCR beta repertoires from several hundred donors and added high-resolution HLA genotyping. The later analysis used no new phenotypic data to find candidate immune exposures, relying instead on TCR beta sequences and their occurrence across donors. To decide whether each TCR beta V gene segment behaved as functional or pseudogenic, an earlier analysis of several hundred of the donors relied on high-throughput TCR beta sequencing. Donor age, sex, ethnicity and CMV serostatus were compiled together with the repertoire data. Genome-wide SNP genotypes for about 65% of the 666 donors were used in a later genetic analysis, which treated that subset as a discovery cohort. Every repertoire in the discovery cohort had been generated on one and the same sequencing platform. HLA typing included class I and class II loci at four-digit resolution. Typing coverage varied by locus: roughly 629-640 donors for A, B, C, DRB1 and DQB1; roughly 500 for DQA1; more than 600 for DPA1; more than 450 for DPB1. Four or five DR-DQ haplotypes were treated as single units for association and clustering because of strong linkage in the cohort. Across around 400 genotyped donors of the cohort, an average of approximately 200,000 unique TCR beta nucleotide sequences per donor were sequenced, and approximately 17% of those sequences were non-productive. What the work shows at the level of the full study, not this receptor alone: In a later genetic analysis, a missense DCLRE1C variant was associated with V-gene and J-gene trimming of TCR beta chains, and the association was replicated in an independent cohort. Because HLA typing was unavailable for some donors at each locus, only the typed subset was used in association tests. In an earlier analysis of some 640 of the donors, most TCR beta V segments were observed in productive rearrangements about 87% or about 30% of the time, broadly matching IMGT annotations. According to a later analysis, most CMV-associated TCR beta chains appeared to be HLA-restricted, and the HLA associations seemed to be driven largely by CMV exposure. A later analysis found that HLA-associated TCR beta chains were more clonally expanded and had lower generation probabilities than equally common non-associated chains. It was suggested by the authors that the approach could potentially be generalized to other disease states and immunological phenotypes. Some IMGT-functional V segments, including TRBV6-2 and TRBV6-3, could not be distinguished by the 87-base-pair reads and were therefore excluded. In vitro tests confirmed that three of the cytomegalovirus-associated TCR beta chains recognize cytomegalovirus antigens. The classifier was reported to diagnose cytomegalovirus status with high specificity and sensitivity in both the original and validation cohorts. Correlated functional status among segregating V segments might be attributable to linkage disequilibrium, but an unknown experimental factor could not be ruled out. The cohort was sequenced for TCR beta chains only, and without alpha or paired-chain data the features that could be detected were limited. CMV serostatus was the only immune exposure information available for the cohort. Roughly uniform sequencing depth across donors was assumed in presence/absence analyses, although this assumption may not hold. Because counts were too low, 15 to 20 rarely observed V segments, including chromosome 9 orphons, were left out of the earlier analysis of about 620 of the donors. A total of some 180 TCR beta chains were listed by the study as associated with cytomegalovirus. A group of highly shared sequence variants was considered likely to be a technical artifact of the sequencing pipeline. In a later genetic analysis, fewer N-insertions in productive TCRs were reported among donors in an Asian-associated ancestry cluster than the 666-donor mean. While some public TCRs were present in many individuals, most TCR sequences turned up only very rarely across donors. A later analysis found that TCR association rates varied across HLA loci, with DRB1 alleles showing the most associated TCRs and HLA-C alleles the fewest. A further reported finding was that TCR beta sequences accurately predicted the HLA-A and HLA-B alleles for most subjects in the first cohort. When HLA alleles, especially DR and DQ, strongly co-occurred, attributing TCR associations to individual alleles was difficult. In a later analysis, several top co-occurrence clusters were reported to appear linked to parvovirus B19, influenza, CMV and Epstein-Barr virus. At a false discovery rate of 0.05, a later analysis linked under 20,000 TCR beta sequences to specific HLA alleles.

Library construction relied on the immunoSEQ multiplex PCR assay. For the multiplex PCR, a mixture combining 60 forward primers for TCR Vbeta segments and 13 reverse primers for TCR Jbeta segments was used. The CDR3 region of rearranged TCR beta genes was amplified from genomic DNA with a multiplex PCR assay. On the Illumina HiSeq System, the amplified TCR beta libraries were sequenced as 87-base-pair reads. As for how the authors treated the data: A later analysis tallied 75 million to 95 million unique TCR beta chains across the 700 or so repertoires, and around 10 million of those chains were shared by two or more donors. To remove PCR and sequencing errors, raw reads were error-corrected and collapsed into unique sequences using a nearest-neighbor algorithm that merged closely related sequences. Alignment of CDR3 sequences to IMGT reference sequences was used to assign V, D and J gene segments. Each retained sequence needed at least a six-nucleotide match to both a V gene segment and a J gene segment. Rearrangements were called productive when the CDR3 lacked stop codons and stayed in frame with V and J; all others were non-productive. Following IMGT convention, CDR3 was defined as the stretch from the second conserved V-encoded cysteine to the conserved J-encoded phenylalanine. The earlier analysis of some 540 of the donors excluded any sequence lacking an unambiguous match to a single V gene segment. In an earlier analysis of approximately 610 of the donors, V segments were called functional above 56.7% productive rearrangements and were called segregating when the between-donor standard deviation exceeded 5%. A statistical classification framework was built for diagnosing cytomegalovirus status from the catalog of TCR beta chain sequences. A later analysis assigned V and J genes by comparing TCR nucleotide sequences with IMGT/GENE-DB human TR gene sequences. Using the TCRdist pipeline, a later analysis assigned CDR3 sequences along with most-parsimonious VDJ recombination scenarios. In a later analysis, each TCR beta chain was defined by its CDR3 amino acid sequence together with its V-gene family, and reads without a unique V-gene family were excluded. To address suspected cross-contamination and a sequencing artifact, a later analysis removed 450 to 700 highly shared, low-generation-probability nucleotide sequences. In a later analysis, a clonal expansion index was calculated for each public chain from normalized within-repertoire ranks of inferred template counts. In a later analysis, generation probabilities were computed with a VDJ recombination model fitted to out-of-frame rearrangements, and the resulting probabilities were checked against IGoR. Hypergeometric tests were used in a later analysis to score TCR-TCR, TCR-HLA and TCR-CMV co-occurrence, with a repertoire-size bias correction applied to the TCR pairs. A later analysis estimated false discovery rates by permuting HLA or CMV assignments 20 times. In a later analysis, co-occurring TCRs were grouped with DBSCAN, and TCRdist sequence similarity was added when clustering was performed within HLA-allele-positive subsets. Co-occurrence clustering excluded repertoires with fewer than 30,000 or more than 120,000 public chains, plus five with anomalous nucleotide sharing. Held by TCRdb, this immuneACCESS table contains in-frame sequences only and omits some clones. Under half of the omission traces to an unresolved V gene where checked; the cause of the rest is unknown. The DNA gave D and trimming, while V, J and clone size come from that table. In all, the sample holds 150,000 or so clones, and about 82% of those were seen once. 1% of the sample rests with the top ten.

V is cut back by 4 bases and J by 6 bases, with 13 bases in the junction unmatched. The CDR3 covers 16 residues, taking in both the cysteine and the phenylalanine. The sequence is cut down to CDR3 DNA, 48 bases in frame from base 1. CDR1 and CDR2 (SGDLS, YYNGEE) derive from the germline V gene. Comment on this clone: Its antigen is unknown. The input lacks base qualities; no much larger clone sits a single base away.

The cohort comprised some 730 healthy bone marrow donors. All cohort members were sampled while nominally healthy, although unrecorded immune exposures were likely present. The donor tested CMV seropositive and was one of the 289 seropositive cohort members. A peripheral blood sample was collected from each donor, and TCR beta sequencing was performed on peripheral blood mononuclear cells. Genomic DNA extraction from the blood cell samples was performed with the Qiagen DNeasy Blood Extraction Kit. This sequence uses TRBV9 and TRBJ2-1, with 7 middle bases fitting TRBD2. The receptor comes from a woman aged 50 to 60 in good health and CMV-seropositive. Sequencing was done on a sample of PBMCs. The CDR3 reads CASSLTGTNSVNEQFF. The sequence in DNA is TGTGCCAGCAGCTTAACCGGGACTAACTCCGTCAATGAGCAGTTCTTC.